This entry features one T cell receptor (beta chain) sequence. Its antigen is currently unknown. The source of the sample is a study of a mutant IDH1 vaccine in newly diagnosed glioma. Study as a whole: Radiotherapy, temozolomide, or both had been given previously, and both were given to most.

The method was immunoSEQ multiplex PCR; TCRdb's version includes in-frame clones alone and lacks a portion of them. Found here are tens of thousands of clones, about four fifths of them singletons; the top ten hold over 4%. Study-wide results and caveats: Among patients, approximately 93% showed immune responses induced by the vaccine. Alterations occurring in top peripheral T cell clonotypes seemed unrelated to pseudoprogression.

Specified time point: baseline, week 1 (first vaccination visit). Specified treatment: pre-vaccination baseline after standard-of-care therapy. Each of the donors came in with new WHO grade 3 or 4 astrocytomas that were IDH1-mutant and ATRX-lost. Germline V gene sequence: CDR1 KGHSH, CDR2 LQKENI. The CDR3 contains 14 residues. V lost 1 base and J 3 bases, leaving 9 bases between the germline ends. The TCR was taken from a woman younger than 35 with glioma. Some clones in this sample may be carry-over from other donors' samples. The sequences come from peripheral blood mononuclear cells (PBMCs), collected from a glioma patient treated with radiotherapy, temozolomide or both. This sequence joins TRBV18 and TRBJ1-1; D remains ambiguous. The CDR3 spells CASSPQPRDTEAFF. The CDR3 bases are TGTGCCAGCTCACCACAGCCAAGGGACACTGAAGCTTTCTTT. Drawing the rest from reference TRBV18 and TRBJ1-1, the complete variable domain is NAGVMQNPRHLVRRRGQEARLRCSPMKGHSHVYWYRQLPEEGLKFMVYLQKENIIDESGMPKERFSAEFPKEGPSILRIQQVVRGDSAAYFCASSPQPRDTEAFFGQGTRLTVV.